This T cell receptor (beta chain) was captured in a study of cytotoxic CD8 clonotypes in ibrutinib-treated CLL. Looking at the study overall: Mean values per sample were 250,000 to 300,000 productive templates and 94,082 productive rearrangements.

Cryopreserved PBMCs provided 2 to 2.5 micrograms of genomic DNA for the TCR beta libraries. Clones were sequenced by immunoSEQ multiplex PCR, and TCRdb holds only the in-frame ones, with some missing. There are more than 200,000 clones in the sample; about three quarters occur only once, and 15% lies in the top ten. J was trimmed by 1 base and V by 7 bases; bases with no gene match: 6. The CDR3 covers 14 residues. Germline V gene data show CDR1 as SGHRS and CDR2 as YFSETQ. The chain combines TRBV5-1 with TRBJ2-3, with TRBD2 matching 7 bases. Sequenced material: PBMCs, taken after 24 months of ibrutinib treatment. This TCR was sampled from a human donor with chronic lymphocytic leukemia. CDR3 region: CASFLAGGTDTQYF. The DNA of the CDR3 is TGCGCCAGCTTCTTAGCGGGTGGCACAGATACGCAGTATTTT.